This T cell receptor beta chain came from a study of T cells in Graves' hyperthyroidism and ophthalmopathy. Study-wide background: Once the initial diagnosis was made, peripheral blood was obtained before any treatment.

V was cut by 6 bases and J by 0 bases, with 15 bases left in between. Germline V lookup: CDR1 MNHEY, CDR2 SVGEGT. The CDR3 loop spans 15 amino acids. Clinicians diagnosed patients from clinical symptoms, serum thyroxine and TRAb, thyroid ultrasound and orbital computed tomography. RNA transcripts served as the template for amplifying TCR beta CDR3 regions. In the first-round RT-PCR of the TCR CDR3, the HTBI primer set was used. Each CDR3 protein is one row after TCRdb ran MiXCR on the multiplex PCR reads. The table has hundreds of thousands of distinct CDR3 sequences, about 14% seen once. The source of this sequence is a woman aged 30 to 39 with Graves' hyperthyroidism that later progressed to Graves' ophthalmopathy. This rearrangement joins TRBV6-2 or TRBV6-3 to TRBJ2-7; possible D gene TRBD1, 6 bases. The sequenced material came from blood. CDR3 coding DNA: TGTGCCAGCAGACCTAGACAGGCGCACTCCTACGAGCAGTACTTC. Protein product: CASRPRQAHSYEQYF.